One and the same sample provided the 26 T cell receptor beta chains below, sequenced in a study of identical twins. One entry per CDR3 protein results from TCRdb running MiXCR on the 5' RACE reads. The table lists around 490,000 distinct CDR3 sequences, 15% of them singletons. This sample also appeared in a second study, on yellow fever vaccine responses in identical twins.

The sample consisted of CD4+ T cells sorted from blood. The source is a woman in her late teens or twenties in good health.

The sample holds many counts of this clonotype. The chain recombines TRBV12-3 or TRBV12-4 with TRBJ1-2; 10 nucleotides line up with TRBD1. The trim removed 4 bases at V and 13 bases at J, leaving 12 bases unmatched. This CDR3 is built from 14 residues. CDR3 in DNA: TGTGCCAGCAGTTACCCCCGGGACAGGGGCTCGCCCACCTTC. Translation gives CASSYPRDRGSPTF.

The chain has TRBV11-2 and TRBJ2-1; 9 bases agree with TRBD2. V was clipped by 4 bases and J by 7 bases; unmatched bases: 8. CDR1 is SGHAT, CDR2 FQNNGV, per germline. The CDR3 has 15 amino acids. The CDR3 DNA is TGTGCCAGCAGCTCCCTAGCGGGGAAGTTTAATGAGCAGTTCTTC. It is translated as CASSSLAGKFNEQFF.

This clonotype was seen many times. Germline and junction disagree at one end, which may indicate a read error. The rearrangement uses TRBV5-1 and TRBJ1-1; 10 positions agree with TRBD1. The CDR3 totals 12 residues. In germline, CDR1 is SGHRS, CDR2 YFSETQ. The CDR3 nucleotides read TGTGCCAGCAGCTTGGACAGGGGGGAAGCTTTCTTT. Translation: CASSLDRGEAFF.

This clonotype was observed a few times. The rearrangement uses TRBV11-2 and TRBJ2-7; a weak D match, TRBD2 (6 bases). Per germline, CDR1 SGHAT and CDR2 FQNNGV. V was cut by 1 base and J by 0 bases, with 10 bases left in between. The CDR3 runs to 15 residues. The CDR3 loop reads CASSLGGTLSYEQYV. The CDR3 bases are TGTGCCAGCAGCTTAGGGGGGACTCTCTCCTACGAGCAGTACGTC.

This clonotype was seen more than once but under ten times. The V gene is TRBV3-1, the J gene TRBJ1-3; D is undetermined. Germline lookup yields CDR1 LGHDT and CDR2 YNNKEL (reference sequence). CDR3 length: 14 residues. Trimming took off 7 bases at V and 0 bases at J, with 10 bases between the two ends. Here the CDR3 DNA reads TGTGCCAGCACCGCTCAACACTCTGGAAACACCATATATTTT. Residues: CASTAQHSGNTIYF.

The chain uses TRBV5-1 and TRBJ2-1, with D uncertain. The CDR3 spans 15 residues. CDR1 is SGHRS and CDR2 is YFSETQ in the germline V gene. V shed 1 base and J shed 0 bases, with 8 bases lying between them. CDR3 sequence: CASSLWPSSYNEQFF. The DNA for the CDR3 is TGCGCCAGCAGCTTGTGGCCTAGCTCCTACAATGAGCAGTTCTTC.

In its sample, this clonotype was seen a few times. V is TRBV9 and J is TRBJ2-5; D uncertain. The CDR3 runs 11 residues. The V and J ends lost 3 bases and 5 bases respectively, with 5 bases between them. In germline, CDR1 is SGDLS, CDR2 YYNGEE. CDR3 loop: CASSADETQYF. CDR3 DNA sequence: TGTGCCAGCAGCGCCGATGAGACCCAGTACTTC.

CDR3 in DNA: TGTGCCAGCAGCCGGGACCCCCGAAGGACTGAAGCTTTCTTT. Protein sequence: CASSRDPRRTEAFF. The chain joins TRBV12-3 or TRBV12-4 to TRBJ1-1; a weak D match, TRBD1 (5 bases). V was trimmed by 6 bases and J by 5 bases, leaving 16 bases between them. The CDR3 totals 14 residues.

The table lists this clonotype with a few counts. V and J are TRBV5-6 and TRBJ2-7, with 12 bases identical to TRBD2. Germline CDR1 is SGHDT and CDR2 is YYEEEE. Germline trimming cut 4 bases from V and 7 bases from J; bases unmatched to any gene: 12. This CDR3 comprises 16 residues. The CDR3 sequence is CASSIRTSGMVVEQYF. DNA for the CDR3: TGTGCCAGCAGCATCCGGACTAGCGGGATGGTTGTGGAGCAGTACTTC.

There are many counts of this clonotype. The rearrangement links TRBV12-3 or TRBV12-4 to TRBJ2-7; D assignment may be TRBD1 or TRBD2 (5 bases each). V lost 7 bases and J 3 bases, leaving 19 bases between the germline ends. The CDR3 totals 15 residues. The CDR3 sequence is CASKARDGFIYEQYF. The CDR3, as DNA: TGTGCCAGCAAAGCCCGGGACGGATTCATCTACGAGCAGTACTTC.

This clonotype was counted between two and nine times. The rearrangement uses TRBV5-1 and TRBJ2-3; D remains unclear. V dropped 0 bases and J dropped 0 bases, with 11 bases sitting between them. The CDR3 spans 16 residues. Germline V CDR1 and CDR2: SGHRS, YFSETQ. CDR3 protein: CASSLAPQASTDTQYF. The CDR3 DNA sequence: TGCGCCAGCAGCTTGGCCCCTCAGGCCAGCACAGATACGCAGTATTTT.

The chain links TRBV28 to TRBJ2-4; D is perhaps TRBD2 (5 bases). Germline loops: CDR1 MDHEN, CDR2 SYDVKM. Trimming stripped 2 bases from V and 2 bases from J, with 10 bases between. This CDR3 has 15 amino acids. The CDR3 reads CASSLPGFTKNIQYF. The DNA for the CDR3 is TGTGCCAGCAGTTTACCGGGGTTTACCAAAAACATTCAGTACTTC. Supplemented by reference TRBV28 and TRBJ2-4, the full variable domain reads DVKVTQSSRYLVKRTGEKVFLECVQDMDHENMFWYRQDPGLGLRLIYFSYDVKMKEKGDIPEGYSVSREKKERFSLILESASTNQTSMYLCASSLPGFTKNIQYFGAGTRLSVL.

This clonotype was counted only a few times. V is TRBV20-1 and J is TRBJ1-4; D not certain. This CDR3 spans 12 amino acids. Trimming took off 6 bases at V and 8 bases at J, with 13 bases between the two ends. Germline values: CDR1 DFQATT, CDR2 SNEGSKA (reference sequence). Written as DNA, the CDR3 is TGCAGTGCGAATGGGCGGGAGGAAAAACTGTTTTTT. It specifies CSANGREEKLFF.

This chain links TRBV20-1 with TRBJ1-6; 8 bases line up with TRBD1. The germline CDR1 and CDR2 sequences are DFQATT and SNEGSKA (reference sequence). This CDR3 comprises 16 residues. Trimming at V came to 0 bases and at J to 7 bases, leaving 8 bases not matched to a gene. The CDR3 reads CSARDVKTGANSPLHF. CDR3 DNA: TGCAGTGCTAGAGATGTAAAGACAGGGGCGAATTCACCCCTCCACTTT.

The rearrangement uses TRBV7-6 and TRBJ2-7, with a weak D call TRBD1 (6 bases). This CDR3 comprises 14 residues. The germline CDR1 and CDR2 sequences are SGHVS and FNYEAQ. The V and J ends lost 3 bases and 2 bases respectively, with 11 bases between them. The CDR3: CASSFYRVAYEQYF. The CDR3 DNA follows: TGTGCCAGCAGCTTCTACAGGGTGGCCTACGAGCAGTACTTC.

This clonotype was observed a handful of times. This chain joins TRBV12-3 or TRBV12-4 and TRBJ1-1; D might be TRBD1 (5 bases). CDR3 size: 15 residues. Trimming removed 8 bases at V and 1 base at J, with 17 bases between. CDR3 in amino acids: CASHPRQGPNTEAFF. CDR3 DNA sequence: TGTGCCAGCCACCCCAGGCAGGGCCCGAACACTGAAGCTTTCTTT.

A few counts support this clonotype. This chain links TRBV7-9 with TRBJ2-2; no clear D. V was trimmed by 5 bases and J by 5 bases, leaving 12 bases between them. Germline-derived CDR1 and CDR2 are SEHNR and FQNEAQ (reference sequence). The CDR3 runs to 14 residues. Here the CDR3 reads CASSLIMGTGELFF. In DNA, the CDR3 is TGTGCCAGCAGCCTCATCATGGGGACCGGGGAGCTGTTTTTT. Combining the CDR3 with reference TRBV7-9 and TRBJ2-2 gives the whole variable domain DTGVSQNPRHKITKRGQNVTFRCDPISEHNRLYWYRQTLGQGPEFLTYFQNEAQLEKSRLLSDRFSAERPKGSFSTLEIQRTEQGDSAMYLCASSLIMGTGELFFGEGSRLTVL.

This chain links TRBV5-5 with TRBJ2-7; 7 positions match TRBD2. The junction had 11 bases not matched to a gene; V was cut back by 7 bases and J by 4 bases. The germline V gene encodes CDR1 SGHKS and CDR2 YYEKEE (reference sequence). The CDR3 runs 14 residues. CDR3: CASAGASGYYEQYF. In DNA, the CDR3 is TGTGCCAGCGCTGGGGCTAGCGGATATTACGAGCAGTACTTC.

This clonotype occurred many times. The chain couples TRBV5-1 to TRBJ2-1; D is unresolved. The CDR3 has 13 amino acids. The V and J ends lost 4 bases and 7 bases respectively, with 12 bases between them. The germline CDR1 and CDR2 sequences are SGHRS and YFSETQ. For the CDR3, the DNA is TGCGCCAGCAGCCCCCCCGTTGCAAATGAGCAGTTCTTC. Translated: CASSPPVANEQFF.

The chain has TRBV7-2 and TRBJ1-1; the D is unclear. CDR1 and CDR2 from the germline V gene are SGHTA and FQGNSA. This CDR3 has 16 residues. The V end was cut by 5 bases, the J end by 5 bases, with 21 bases between. CDR3 sequence: CASSAPGRVGKTEAFF. In DNA form, the CDR3 reads TGTGCCAGCAGCGCCCCCGGGAGGGTAGGGAAGACTGAAGCTTTCTTT.

This chain joins TRBV20-1 and TRBJ2-3, with D possibly matching TRBD2 (6 bases). V was shortened by 4 bases and J by 8 bases, with 16 bases between the two germline ends. Germline V gives CDR1 DFQATT, CDR2 SNEGSKA (reference sequence). The CDR3 covers 13 residues. The CDR3 here is CSAIGTPAGTQYF. In DNA, the CDR3 is TGCAGTGCTATCGGGACTCCCGCGGGTACGCAGTATTTT.

The gene calls are TRBV7-8 and TRBJ2-1, with TRBD2 matching 16 bases. With V trimmed by 3 bases and J by 9 bases, 5 bases remained unmatched. The CDR3 length is 16 residues. Germline V CDR1 and CDR2: SGHVS, FQNEAQ. CDR3 nucleotide sequence: TGTGCCAGCAGCTTGGCCGGGACTAGCGGGGGGGCTGAGCAGTTCTTC. It specifies CASSLAGTSGGAEQFF.

This clonotype was seen only a few times. The chain is built from TRBV20-1 and TRBJ2-1; 9 nucleotides agree with TRBD2. This CDR3 is built from 20 residues. Germline V lookup: CDR1 DFQATT, CDR2 SNEGSKA (reference sequence). V shed 0 bases, J shed 2 bases, and the junction held 17 bases outside the gene matches. The CDR3 DNA sequence: TGCAGTGCTAGAGATGGGGGACTAGCTAAAAAGGGGGTGACCTACAATGAGCAGTTCTTC. Translation: CSARDGGLAKKGVTYNEQFF.

This rearrangement joins TRBV28 to TRBJ2-7, with D maybe TRBD2 (5 bases). This CDR3 has 13 residues. Germline V gene lookup returns CDR1 MDHEN and CDR2 SYDVKM. Trimming took 8 bases from V and 2 from J, leaving 13 bases between them. CDR3 sequence reads: CASGLMVTYEQYF. The CDR3 DNA reads TGTGCCAGCGGACTCATGGTAACCTACGAGCAGTACTTC.

V and J are TRBV6-5 and TRBJ2-5, with D perhaps TRBD1 or TRBD2 (5 bases each). V dropped 0 bases and J dropped 5 bases, with 16 bases sitting between them. CDR3 length: 16 residues. CDR1 and CDR2 from the germline V gene are MNHEY and SVGAGI. The CDR3 region is CASSYSLGDPGETQYF. The CDR3, as DNA: TGTGCCAGCAGTTACTCGCTCGGGGACCCGGGGGAGACCCAGTACTTC.

This clonotype has only a few counts. This chain joins TRBV12-3 or TRBV12-4 and TRBJ2-2; 8 nucleotides match TRBD2. CDR3 size: 17 residues. The V gene end was trimmed by 3 bases and the J gene end by 5 bases; junction bases not matched to a gene: 11. CDR3 in amino acids: CASSLGAGGEQTGELFF. As DNA, the CDR3 is TGTGCCAGCAGTTTGGGGGCGGGGGGCGAACAGACCGGGGAGCTGTTTTTT.